This TCR beta chain was sequenced during a study of regulatory and conventional T cells in RAG deficiency. Only in-frame clones appear in the TCRdb table, and some are missing; sequencing was by immunoSEQ multiplex PCR. The profile shows roughly 29,000 clones, about 93% of them singletons. V shed 8 bases, J shed 6 bases, and the junction held 12 bases outside the gene matches. Germline V lookup: CDR1 SGHRS, CDR2 YFSETQ. The CDR3 is 14 amino acids. A remark on this clone: The antigen is not known.

Study results and caveats: Treg unique TCR beta sequences were around 100-fold fewer in Omenn syndrome and CID/AS patients than controls.

Genomic DNA came from blood regulatory T cells gated CD4+ CD25-high CD127-low. The sample was also reused in another study, on regulatory T cells. That work states: Amplification used 52 TRBV primers and 13 TRBJ primers. In patients, unique TRB V-J pairs were restricted and V/J usage skewed, especially in Tregs.

This clonotype originated in a human donor in good health. The genes are TRBV5-1 and TRBJ2-7; 9 nucleotides align to TRBD2. Sequencing used Tregs sorted from blood. The CDR3 loop reads CASEGSGGHFEQYF. CDR3 coding DNA: TGCGCCAGTGAAGGGAGCGGGGGGCATTTCGAGCAGTACTTC.